These 28 T cell receptor beta chains came from one sample sequenced in a study of OX40 agonist ivuxolimab in advanced cancers. The method was immunoSEQ multiplex PCR; TCRdb's version includes in-frame clones alone and lacks a portion of them. This table has 30,000 or so clones, more than 75% appearing once. The sequencing used CD4+ or CD8+ T cells sorted from blood, collected in a trial of the OX40 agonist ivuxolimab. The source is an adult with an advanced solid tumor such as melanoma, head and neck, liver or kidney cancer.

The CDR3, as DNA: TGCGCCAGCAGCCAACGAATAAGGTATCCTGGCTACACCTTC. Amino acids: CASSQRIRYPGYTF. The chain carries TRBV4-1 and TRBJ1-2; no definite D call. V was shortened by 2 bases and J by 7 bases, with 14 bases between the two germline ends. Looked up from germline, CDR1 is MGHRA and CDR2 is YSYEKL. CDR3 size: 14 residues.

The V call is TRBV7-3, the J call TRBJ2-3; D uncertain. Germline CDR1 reads SGHTA; CDR2 reads FQGTGA. The CDR3 extends over 12 amino acids. Trimming shortened V by 3 bases and J by 7 bases, and 8 bases separated the two germline ends. The CDR3 nucleotides read TGTGCCAGCAGCTTCCCGGGTCATACGCAGTATTTT. As protein: CASSFPGHTQYF. Variable domain in full (rest from reference TRBV7-3 and TRBJ2-3): GAGVSQTPSNKVTEKGKYVELRCDPISGHTALYWYRQSLGQGPEFLIYFQGTGAADDSGLPNDRFFAVRPEGSVSTLKIQRTERGDSAVYLCASSFPGHTQYFGPGTRLTVL.

V gene TRBV28 combines with J gene TRBJ2-4; D is perhaps TRBD2 (6 bases). Germline loops: CDR1 MDHEN, CDR2 SYDVKM. The germline V and J ends were trimmed by 3 bases and 3 bases, with 15 bases remaining between them. The CDR3 has 16 residues. CDR3 sequence (DNA): TGTGCCAGCAGTTTGGGACTTCCAGGAAACAAAAACATTCAGTACTTC. It yields the protein CASSLGLPGNKNIQYF.

The V call is TRBV5-6, the J call TRBJ1-2; 8 positions match TRBD1. Unmatched junction bases numbered 9, after V lost 4 bases and J lost 7 bases. Germline V gene lookup returns CDR1 SGHDT and CDR2 YYEEEE. The CDR3 sequence is 14 residues long. CDR3 loop: CASSRQGSTVGYTF. CDR3 bases: TGTGCCAGCAGCCGACAGGGGAGTACAGTTGGCTACACCTTC.

The V gene is TRBV6-1, the J gene TRBJ2-7, with 9 positions matching TRBD1. Germline trimming cut 4 bases from V and 4 bases from J; bases unmatched to any gene: 5. This CDR3 comprises 14 residues. CDR1 MNHNS and CDR2 SASEGT come from the germline V gene. This chain's CDR3 is CASSAGTGRYEQYF. DNA of the CDR3: TGTGCCAGCAGTGCTGGGACAGGGAGGTACGAGCAGTACTTC.

V usage is TRBV6-1 and J usage is TRBJ1-4; D gene ambiguous. Germline V gives CDR1 MNHNS, CDR2 SASEGT. CDR3 length: 15 amino acids. The V and J ends lost 4 bases and 4 bases respectively, with 13 bases between them. The CDR3, as DNA: TGTGCCAGCAGTGCCCCGGCAGTACTTAATGAAAAACTGTTTTTT. This codes for CASSAPAVLNEKLFF.

The genes are TRBV19 and TRBJ2-7; 13 positions agree with TRBD2. CDR1 and CDR2 from the germline V gene are LNHDA and SQIVND (reference sequence). CDR3 length: 15 residues. Trimming took 4 bases from V and 4 from J; bases not matched to a gene: 4. CDR3 sequence: CASSTTSGGKYEQYF. The CDR3 coding sequence is TGTGCCAGTAGTACGACTAGCGGGGGGAAGTACGAGCAGTACTTC.

This chain's CDR3 is CASSWSGNRGEEQFF. The CDR3 DNA reads TGTGCCAGCAGCTGGAGCGGGAATCGCGGGGAAGAGCAGTTCTTC. The chain uses TRBV7-9 and TRBJ2-1; 7 nucleotides line up with TRBD2. This CDR3 has 15 amino acids. CDR1 and CDR2 (germline): SEHNR, FQNEAQ (reference sequence). The V and J ends lost 4 bases and 10 bases, in that order; junction bases with no gene match: 13.

This chain connects TRBV4-1 to TRBJ2-5; 8 bases align to TRBD2. This CDR3 is 17 amino acids long. From germline, CDR1 is MGHRA and CDR2 YSYEKL. Unmatched junction bases numbered 12, after V lost 4 bases and J lost 2 bases. The CDR3 is CASSRRRGSGEQETQYF. Written as DNA, the CDR3 is TGCGCCAGCAGCCGCCGCCGGGGTAGCGGGGAACAAGAGACCCAGTACTTC.

V and J are TRBV5-4 and TRBJ1-1, with TRBD1 matching over 8 bases. Germline V gives CDR1 SGHNT, CDR2 YYREEE (reference sequence). J was trimmed by 3 bases and V by 2 bases; bases with no gene match: 3. The CDR3 length is 14 residues. The CDR3 sequence: CASSFETGDTEAFF. The CDR3 DNA follows: TGTGCCAGCAGCTTTGAGACAGGGGACACTGAAGCTTTCTTT.

This chain connects TRBV6-1 to TRBJ1-2; 8 bases agree with TRBD1. V trimming: 11 bases; J trimming: 7 bases; junction bases outside the gene matches: 12. CDR1 is MNHNS and CDR2 is SASEGT in the germline V gene. The CDR3 covers 13 residues. This CDR3 is CAGRAGTGFGYTF. Written as DNA, the CDR3 is TGTGCCGGCCGAGCCGGGACAGGTTTTGGCTACACCTTC.

The chain is built from TRBV6-5 and TRBJ2-3; the D is unclear. Per germline, CDR1 MNHEY and CDR2 SVGAGI. This CDR3 is 13 amino acids long. V was cut by 6 bases and J by 3 bases, with 10 bases left in between. CDR3 in DNA: TGTGCCAGCAGGTTATATTTAACAGATACGCAGTATTTT. It translates to CASRLYLTDTQYF.

This clone was detected only once. The rearrangement links TRBV10-3 to TRBJ2-7; 10 nucleotides align to TRBD2. Germline CDR1 ENHRY, CDR2 SYGVKD. This CDR3 comprises 15 residues. V shed 10 bases and J 6 bases; nucleotides not matched to a gene: 15. The CDR3 region is CASREASGSRLEQYF. The CDR3 DNA follows: TGTGCCAGCAGGGAGGCTAGCGGGAGTCGCCTCGAGCAGTACTTC.

This chain connects TRBV13 to TRBJ2-1; 9 bases align to TRBD1. This CDR3 region has 16 residues. The V and J ends lost 6 bases and 3 bases, in that order; junction bases with no gene match: 9. CDR1 and CDR2 from the germline V gene are PRHDT and FYEKMQ (reference sequence). CDR3 coding DNA: TGTGCCAGCAGTCCCCAGGCGGGACAGGGCTACAATGAGCAGTTCTTC. Translation: CASSPQAGQGYNEQFF.

This clone was recorded once. V usage is TRBV6-6 and J usage is TRBJ1-3; a weak D match, TRBD1 (5 bases). Germline CDR1 is MNHNY and CDR2 is SVGAGI (reference sequence). The V end lost 6 bases, the J end lost 9 bases, and 12 bases lay between the germline ends. The CDR3 spans 12 residues. As DNA, the CDR3 is TGTGCCAGCAGCCCCCGGGGGGGCACCATATATTTT. Translation: CASSPRGGTIYF.

This chain connects TRBV4-2 to TRBJ1-1; D is perhaps TRBD1 (5 bases). The CDR3 covers 15 residues. CDR1 LGHNA and CDR2 YNFKEQ come from the germline V gene. The germline V and J ends were trimmed by 0 bases and 3 bases, with 11 bases remaining between them. Here the CDR3 DNA reads TGTGCCAGCAGCCAAGATGGGGGTCCGGACACTGAAGCTTTCTTT. Its protein is CASSQDGGPDTEAFF.

The V and J genes are TRBV19 and TRBJ2-7; 11 nucleotides match TRBD1. The germline gives CDR1 LNHDA, CDR2 SQIVND (reference sequence). This CDR3 region has 15 residues. Trimming removed 3 bases from V and 5 bases from J; junction bases left unmatched: 6. The CDR3 DNA follows: TGTGCCAGTAGTATTCGGACAGGGGGCTTCGACGAGCAGTACTTC. Protein product: CASSIRTGGFDEQYF.

This chain connects TRBV4-2 to TRBJ1-1, with D hard to call. The V end lost 1 base, the J end lost 4 bases, and 10 bases lay between the germline ends. The germline V gene has CDR1 LGHNA and CDR2 YNFKEQ. There are 14 residues in the CDR3. CDR3 DNA sequence: TGTGCCAGCAGCCAAGTCTTTCAGAGCACTGAAGCTTTCTTT. Translated, it gives CASSQVFQSTEAFF.

The chain has TRBV5-1 and TRBJ2-2, with D tentatively TRBD1 or TRBD2 (5 bases each). CDR1 and CDR2 from the germline V gene are SGHRS and YFSETQ. Trimming took 4 bases from V and 6 from J, leaving 16 bases between them. The CDR3 runs to 15 residues. The CDR3 coding sequence is TGCGCCAGCAGCCAGGGAGTTCGATCAGCCGGGGAGCTGTTTTTT. It specifies CASSQGVRSAGELFF.

The chain carries TRBV5-1 and TRBJ2-1; 9 bases fit TRBD1. This CDR3 contains 14 residues. V lost 4 bases, J lost 7 bases, and 6 bases stayed unmatched. Germline lookup yields CDR1 SGHRS and CDR2 YFSETQ. As DNA, the CDR3 is TGCGCCAGCAGCCAGGGACAGGGACGGAATGAGCAGTTCTTC. Translated: CASSQGQGRNEQFF. The full variable domain, with the rest looked up from reference TRBV5-1 and TRBJ2-1, is KAGVTQTPRYLIKTRGQQVTLSCSPISGHRSVSWYQQTPGQGLQFLFEYFSETQRNKGNFPGRFSGRQFSNSRSEMNVSTLELGDSALYLCASSQGQGRNEQFFGPGTRLTVL.

The chain joins TRBV6-6 to TRBJ1-2; D is uncertain. The germline gives CDR1 MNHNY, CDR2 SVGAGI (reference sequence). This CDR3 has 14 amino acids. Between the trimmed V and J ends, which lost 0 bases and 5 bases, there was a span of 10 bases. The CDR3 DNA follows: TGTGCCAGCAGTTACTCAACGGAGCAATATGGCTACACCTTC. This codes for CASSYSTEQYGYTF.

The chain employs TRBV2 and TRBJ2-3; D is unresolved. Germline-derived CDR1 and CDR2 are SNHLY and FYNNEI. The germline V and J ends were trimmed by 2 bases and 3 bases, with 3 bases remaining between them. This CDR3 is 12 amino acids long. The CDR3 sequence: CASSETTDTQYF. CDR3 DNA sequence: TGTGCCAGCAGTGAAACTACAGATACGCAGTATTTT.

The chain joins TRBV18 to TRBJ2-7; D might be TRBD2 (7 bases). The CDR3 totals 16 residues. Germline values: CDR1 KGHSH, CDR2 LQKENI. V gave up 3 bases and J gave up 3 bases, with 18 bases separating them. DNA for the CDR3: TGTGCCAGCTCACCTCTCGGGGGGCCCACTAACTACGAGCAGTACTTC. Encoded protein: CASSPLGGPTNYEQYF.

This clone was observed a few times. The chain joins TRBV18 to TRBJ1-1; D is unresolved. The V end was cut by 5 bases, the J end by 1 base, with 8 bases between. The CDR3 totals 13 residues. CDR1 and CDR2 from the germline V gene are KGHSH and LQKENI. Here the CDR3 reads CASSSAENTEAFF. Here the CDR3 DNA reads TGTGCCAGCTCATCGGCGGAGAACACTGAAGCTTTCTTT. The full variable domain, in which reference TRBV18 and TRBJ1-1 provide the parts outside the CDR3, is NAGVMQNPRHLVRRRGQEARLRCSPMKGHSHVYWYRQLPEEGLKFMVYLQKENIIDESGMPKERFSAEFPKEGPSILRIQQVVRGDSAAYFCASSSAENTEAFFGQGTRLTVV.

This clone has a single count. The chain recombines TRBV30 with TRBJ1-2; possible D gene TRBD1, 6 bases. Germline V gives CDR1 GTSNPN, CDR2 SVGIG (reference sequence). V was pared by 5 bases and J by 4 bases, with 20 bases between. This CDR3 region has 15 residues. CDR3 DNA sequence: TGTGCCTGGGTGGCCCGGGACACAAACGTCTATGGCTACACCTTC. Translation gives CAWVARDTNVYGYTF.

The V call is TRBV6-1, the J call TRBJ1-1; D remains unclear. This CDR3 comprises 13 residues. Per the germline V gene, CDR1 is MNHNS and CDR2 is SASEGT. V lost 3 bases, J lost 4 bases, and 9 bases lay in between. The CDR3 sequence: CASSELRGTEAFF. CDR3 sequence (DNA): TGTGCCAGCAGTGAGTTGCGGGGCACTGAAGCTTTCTTT.

The sample holds a few counts of this clone. The V call is TRBV19, the J call TRBJ2-6; tentatively, D is TRBD1 (6 bases). Germline lookup yields CDR1 LNHDA and CDR2 SQIVND (reference sequence). The V end was cut by 3 bases, the J end by 4 bases, with 10 bases between. The CDR3 sequence is 15 residues long. The CDR3 loop reads CASSIGGSGANVLTF. The CDR3 DNA reads as TGTGCCAGTAGTATTGGGGGCTCCGGGGCCAACGTCCTGACTTTC.

The chain recombines TRBV4-2 with TRBJ2-7; perhaps D is TRBD1 or TRBD2 (5 bases each). Between the trimmed V and J ends, which lost 1 base and 3 bases, there was a span of 13 bases. CDR3 length equals 15 residues. Looked up from germline, CDR1 is LGHNA and CDR2 is YNFKEQ. The CDR3 spells CASSQVWGSHYEQYF. CDR3 nucleotides: TGTGCCAGCAGCCAAGTCTGGGGGAGCCACTACGAGCAGTACTTC.